The clone carrying this T cell receptor beta chain was found many times. Its antigen is undetermined. Genomic DNA, serving as template, underwent TCR beta VDJ and CDR3 profiling. In TCRdb, the reads were re-called with MiXCR into one record per CDR3 protein. The sample consists of around 42,000 distinct CDR3 sequences, about 63% of them appearing once. This entry belongs to a study of CD8+CD57+ T cells in acquired aplastic anemia. Across the study: The average for DNA from sorted CD4+ and CD8+ cells was around 3.4 ug. Study results and caveats: Patient and control CD8+ Simpson's diversity was not significantly different.

Before being chosen for sequencing, patients had shown CD8+CD57+ cell expansion by flow cytometry. V dropped 7 bases and J dropped 2; count of bases not matched to a gene: 4. The CDR3 is 14 residues long. The chain has TRBV12-3 or TRBV12-4 and TRBJ1-5; 8 bases fit TRBD1. The sequenced sample was sorted CD4+, CD8+, or CD8+CD57+ T cells (not recorded which) from PBMCs. The TCR sequence derives from a human donor with aplastic anemia. The CDR3 loop is CASNPTGGNQPQHF. As DNA, the CDR3 is TGTGCCAGCAACCCGACAGGGGGCAATCAGCCCCAGCATTTT.